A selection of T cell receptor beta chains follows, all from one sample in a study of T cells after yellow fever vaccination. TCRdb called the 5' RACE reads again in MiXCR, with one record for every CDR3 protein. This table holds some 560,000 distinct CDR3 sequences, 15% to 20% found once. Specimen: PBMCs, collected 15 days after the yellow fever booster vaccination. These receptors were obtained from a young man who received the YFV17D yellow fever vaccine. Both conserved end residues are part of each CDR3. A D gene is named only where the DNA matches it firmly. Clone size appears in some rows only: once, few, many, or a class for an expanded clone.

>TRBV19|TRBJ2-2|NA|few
TGTGCCAGTAGCGGACTCGGCACCGGGGAGCTGTTTTTT
CASSGLGTGELFF
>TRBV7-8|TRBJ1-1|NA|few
TGTGCCAGCAGCCCCCTGTCCTTTTCTGAAGCTTTCTTT
CASSPLSFSEAFF
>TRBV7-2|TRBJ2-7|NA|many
TGTGCCAGCAGCTTCCGCGGAGCGGCCTACGAGCAGTACTTC
CASSFRGAAYEQYF
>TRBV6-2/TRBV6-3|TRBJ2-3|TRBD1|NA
TGTGCCAGCAGCTCCGGGACAGGCTATTCATATACGCAGTATTTT
CASSSGTGYSYTQYF
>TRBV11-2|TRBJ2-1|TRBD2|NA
TGTGCCAGCAGCCCTCGGGGGGGAAACAATGAGCAGTTCTTC
CASSPRGGNNEQFF
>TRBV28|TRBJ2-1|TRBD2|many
TGTGCCAGCAGCCTACTAGCGAGCTCCTACAATGAGCAGTTCTTC
CASSLLASSYNEQFF
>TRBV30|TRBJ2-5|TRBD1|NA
TGTGCCTGGAGCTCCGGGACAGGGAATCAAGAGACCCAGTACTTC
CAWSSGTGNQETQYF
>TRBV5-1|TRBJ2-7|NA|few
TGCGCCAGCAGCACTGAGGCCTTATCCCCCTACGAGCAGTACTTC
CASSTEALSPYEQYF
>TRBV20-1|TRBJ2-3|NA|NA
TGCAGTGCTAGGGAGGTCGCAGATACGCAGTATTTT
CSAREVADTQYF
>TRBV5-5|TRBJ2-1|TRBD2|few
TGTGCCAGCAGCCCCGGGACTAGCGGGAGGGAAGGGCAGTTCTTC
CASSPGTSGREGQFF
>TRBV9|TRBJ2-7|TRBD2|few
TGTGCCAGCAGCGCGACGTCCGGGGCGGCTAGCGGGACTTACTACGAGCAGTACTTC
CASSATSGAASGTYYEQYF
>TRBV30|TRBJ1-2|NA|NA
TGTGCCTGGAGTGCGGTAGGAGGGAGTAAAACCTTC
CAWSAVGGSKTF
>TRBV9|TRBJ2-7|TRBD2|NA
TGTGCCAGCAGCGTCAAGCGGGAGGGGGAGCAGTACTTC
CASSVKREGEQYF